Shown below are 8 T cell receptor beta chains from a single sample sequenced in a study of Graves' ophthalmopathy and Graves' hyperthyroidism. Amplification of the TCR beta CDR3 regions used RNA transcripts (as template). The first round was an RT-PCR with HTBI primers, and the second round was a multiplex PCR. TCRdb reprocessed the multiplex PCR reads with MiXCR, giving one entry per CDR3 protein. Of approximately 210,000 distinct CDR3 sequences listed, over 25% are singletons. The material sequenced was peripheral blood. These receptors were obtained from a man aged 45-65 years with Graves' ophthalmopathy.

This clonotype has a count of ten or more. The chain couples TRBV4-1 to TRBJ2-7, with D possibly matching TRBD1 (5 bases). Between the trimmed V and J ends, which lost 2 bases and 1 base, there was a span of 9 bases. Per the germline V gene, CDR1 is MGHRA and CDR2 is YSYEKL. This CDR3 has 14 residues. The CDR3 DNA reads as TGCGCCAGCAGCCAACTACCAGGGTCCTACGAGCAGTACTTC. The encoded protein is CASSQLPGSYEQYF.

This clonotype appeared many times. The CDR3: CASSGNGYTF. The CDR3 DNA reads as TGTGCCAGCAGCGGGAATGGCTACACCTTC. The rearrangement joins TRBV9 to TRBJ1-2; D unclear. V lost 3 bases to trimming and J lost 6 bases, with 3 bases between them. CDR1 and CDR2 from the germline V gene are SGDLS and YYNGEE. The CDR3 has 10 residues.

This clonotype was recorded at least ten times. The chain employs TRBV6-1 and TRBJ1-1; 7 nucleotides match TRBD1. Per the germline V gene, CDR1 is MNHNS and CDR2 is SASEGT. The junction had 10 bases not matched to a gene; V was cut back by 5 bases and J by 1 base. This CDR3 has 16 amino acids. DNA for the CDR3: TGTGCCAGCAGTAGACTACAGGGGTCGGGGAACACTGAAGCTTTCTTT. Translated: CASSRLQGSGNTEAFF.

This clonotype was counted many times. The chain has TRBV24-1 and TRBJ2-7; the match to TRBD1 covers 10 bases. V dropped 7 bases and J dropped 2; count of bases not matched to a gene: 4. The CDR3 length is 14 residues. Germline V CDR1 and CDR2: KGHDR, SFDVKD. The CDR3 is CATSPGTGAYEQYF. The CDR3 DNA reads TGTGCCACCAGCCCCGGGACAGGGGCCTACGAGCAGTACTTC.

This clonotype has ten or more counts. The chain joins TRBV4-1 to TRBJ2-7; 9 nucleotides align to TRBD1. Per germline, CDR1 MGHRA and CDR2 YSYEKL. The CDR3 consists of 18 residues. Unmatched junction bases numbered 17, after V lost 4 bases and J lost 4 bases. In DNA form, the CDR3 reads TGCGCCAGCAGCCCAAGCATCACCCCCGGGACAGGGTGGTACGAGCAGTACTTC. Translated, it gives CASSPSITPGTGWYEQYF.

In this sample, this clonotype turned up once. This rearrangement joins TRBV20-1 to TRBJ2-5, with D perhaps TRBD2 (5 bases). Germline assignment: CDR1 DFQATT and CDR2 SNEGSKA (reference sequence). The CDR3 loop spans 14 amino acids. V lost 3 bases and J 5 bases, leaving 16 bases between the germline ends. CDR3 in DNA: TGCAGTGCTAGGGGGAGCTTAACCTGGGAGACCCAGTACTTC. Residues: CSARGSLTWETQYF.

This clonotype appeared a single time. The V gene is TRBV6-2 or TRBV6-3, the J gene TRBJ1-2, with unresolved D. Germline V CDR1 and CDR2: MNHEY, SVGEGT. Between the trimmed V and J ends, which lost 7 bases and 11 bases, there was a span of 20 bases. The CDR3 is made up of 13 amino acids. Here the CDR3 DNA reads TGTGCCAGCACCAAATTCACCCCAGGCGAGTACACCTTC. As protein: CASTKFTPGEYTF.

This clonotype showed up many times. The V call is TRBV6-2 or TRBV6-3, the J call TRBJ2-2, with a tentative D call TRBD2 (5 bases). The CDR3 is 15 residues long. Germline V gives CDR1 MNHEY, CDR2 SVGEGT. V lost 2 bases to trimming and J lost 3 bases, with 10 bases between them. CDR3 in DNA: TGTGCCAGCAGTTACGGGAGTGGGGACACCGGGGAGCTGTTTTTT. It codes for CASSYGSGDTGELFF.